This record looks at one T cell receptor (beta chain) sequence and its context. Its antigen is undetermined. TCRdb reanalysed the PCR reads using MiXCR and keeps one entry per CDR3 protein. The profile shows about 29,000 distinct CDR3 sequences, approximately 49% of them singletons. Germline lookup yields CDR1 MNHEY and CDR2 SVGEGT. With 0 bases removed from V and 4 bases from J, the gap between germline ends came to 9 bases. This CDR3 is built from 14 residues. This sample stems from a study of vaccination and CD4 T cells after COVID-19. Study-wide background: Each individual in the study obtained two doses of BNT162b2 or mRNA-1273 vaccine. Day 14 and days 161 to 241 post-vaccination were the sampling points for a few convalescent patients.

As for time point: late sampling 161 to 241 days after vaccination in a few convalescent patients. Whole-study findings and limits: Spike mono-reactivity was found in 304 of 307 vaccine-specific clones from convalescent patients.

Sequenced material: CD4+ T cells from blood, taken about 7 months after SARS-CoV-2 vaccination. This TCR derives from a human donor who had recovered from COVID-19. The V call is TRBV6-2 or TRBV6-3, the J call TRBJ1-2; perhaps TRBD1 as D (5 bases). CDR3 loop: CASSYSWRGYGYTF. In DNA, the CDR3 is TGTGCCAGCAGTTACTCGTGGAGGGGCTATGGCTACACCTTC.